This T cell receptor beta chain is from a study of blood T cells in healthy people across ages. Trimming removed 1 base at V and 6 bases at J, with 10 bases between. Looked up from germline, CDR1 is MGHRA and CDR2 is YSYEKL. The CDR3 is 14 residues long. Together with a sample-barcoded 5' primer, a J-beta primer mix was included in a second PCR lasting about 6 to 12 cycles. TCRdb ran MiXCR on the 5' RACE reads and lists one entry per CDR3 protein. The table lists approximately 800,000 distinct CDR3 sequences, approximately 55% of them singletons. The chain combines TRBV4-1 with TRBJ2-1; no clear D gene. The sequence derives from an older man in good health. What was sequenced was blood. CDR3: CASSQVLDANEQFF. CDR3 bases: TGCGCCAGCAGCCAAGTCCTAGACGCCAATGAGCAGTTCTTC.